These 11 T cell receptor beta chains originate from one sample sequenced in a study of cytomegalovirus exposure and HLA in healthy donors. TCRdb's copy holds only in-frame clones and misses some; the assay was immunoSEQ multiplex PCR. The sample includes about 120,000 clones, under 90% seen only once; the top ten take approximately 2%. Material: PBMCs. All receptors derive from a woman aged 18-30 years in good health and CMV-seronegative.

V gene TRBV9 combines with J gene TRBJ2-1, with 7 nucleotides matching TRBD2. CDR3 size: 18 residues. Germline loops: CDR1 SGDLS, CDR2 YYNGEE. Germline trimming cut 5 bases from V and 0 bases from J; bases unmatched to any gene: 14. CDR3 loop: CASSIPSSGVSSYNEQFF. DNA for the CDR3: TGTGCCAGCAGTATCCCTTCCAGCGGGGTGAGCTCCTACAATGAGCAGTTCTTC.

This chain links TRBV7-9 with TRBJ2-1, with D hard to call. Germline CDR1 reads SEHNR; CDR2 reads FQNEAQ (reference sequence). This CDR3 has 13 amino acids. Trimming removed 1 base from V and 12 bases from J, with 13 bases in between. The CDR3 spells CASSLGSPSAQFF. The CDR3 DNA sequence: TGTGCCAGCAGCTTAGGTAGCCCTAGTGCGCAGTTCTTC.

This clone was observed at least ten times. The chain recombines TRBV5-1 with TRBJ2-2; D gene ambiguous. The germline CDR1 and CDR2 sequences are SGHRS and YFSETQ. The CDR3 is made up of 14 amino acids. Trimming cost V 5 bases and J 0 bases, with 8 bases left between them. CDR3: CASRMASNTGELFF. DNA for the CDR3: TGCGCCAGCAGGATGGCCTCGAACACCGGGGAGCTGTTTTTT.

V usage is TRBV10-3 and J usage is TRBJ2-7; 11 bases fit TRBD2. With 4 bases clipped from V and 3 bases from J, the junction kept 11 bases outside the gene matches. CDR3 length equals 17 residues. The germline gives CDR1 ENHRY, CDR2 SYGVKD. The DNA for the CDR3 is TGTGCCATCAGTGGGGTGACTAGCGGGAACGCGGGCTACGAGCAGTACTTC. Residues: CAISGVTSGNAGYEQYF.

In DNA, the CDR3 is TGTGCCAGCAGTGAATATCCGGTATATGGCTACACCTTC. Translation gives CASSEYPVYGYTF. This chain connects TRBV2 to TRBJ1-2; D is ambiguous. V dropped 2 bases and J dropped 5 bases, with 9 bases sitting between them. The CDR3 sequence is 13 residues long. Germline CDR1 reads SNHLY; CDR2 reads FYNNEI.

This clone was counted between two and nine times. V usage is TRBV29-1 and J usage is TRBJ2-5; 8 bases match TRBD2. The germline V gene encodes CDR1 SQVTM and CDR2 ANQGSEA. Germline trimming cut 6 bases from V and 7 bases from J; bases unmatched to any gene: 10. The CDR3 has 13 amino acids. The CDR3 DNA sequence: TGCAGCGTGACCCGGGGGGGGATTGGGACCCAGTACTTC. Translation gives CSVTRGGIGTQYF.

This clone was detected once. The V call is TRBV6-5, the J call TRBJ2-5; the D gene is possibly TRBD2 (5 bases). Germline CDR1 MNHEY, CDR2 SVGAGI. The CDR3 covers 15 residues. With 4 bases removed from V and 6 bases from J, the gap between germline ends came to 18 bases. CDR3 sequence (DNA): TGTGCCAGCAGTTCCCCGACTGGAACGGGGAAGACCCAGTACTTC. Encoded protein: CASSSPTGTGKTQYF.

This chain connects TRBV2 to TRBJ2-3; 12 bases are shared with TRBD2. V lost 2 bases, J lost 4 bases, and 4 bases stayed unmatched. The length of the CDR3 is 16 residues. Germline values: CDR1 SNHLY, CDR2 FYNNEI. CDR3 DNA sequence: TGTGCCAGCAGTGAACGACTAGCGGGAGAGGCAGATACGCAGTATTTT. This encodes CASSERLAGEADTQYF.

The CDR3 DNA reads as TGTGCCAGCAGTAGATTACAGGGGGCTCATTACGAGCAGTACTTC. Amino acid sequence: CASSRLQGAHYEQYF. V and J are TRBV28 and TRBJ2-7; 9 bases match TRBD1. The V segment lost 5 bases and the J segment 4 bases; nucleotides outside the gene matches: 9. Germline CDR1 is MDHEN and CDR2 is SYDVKM. This CDR3 is 15 amino acids long. Complete variable domain (other parts from reference TRBV28 and TRBJ2-7): DVKVTQSSRYLVKRTGEKVFLECVQDMDHENMFWYRQDPGLGLRLIYFSYDVKMKEKGDIPEGYSVSREKKERFSLILESASTNQTSMYLCASSRLQGAHYEQYFGPGTRLTVT.

The chain employs TRBV9 and TRBJ2-7; 8 bases agree with TRBD2. The length of the CDR3 is 15 residues. V shed 1 base, J shed 5 bases, and the junction held 8 bases outside the gene matches. Germline V gene sequence: CDR1 SGDLS, CDR2 YYNGEE. CDR3: CASSVMSGSSNEQYF. DNA of the CDR3: TGTGCCAGCAGCGTAATGAGCGGGAGCTCAAACGAGCAGTACTTC.

This chain links TRBV5-1 with TRBJ2-1; D remains ambiguous. Germline-derived CDR1 and CDR2 are SGHRS and YFSETQ. This CDR3 spans 15 amino acids. Trimming stripped 0 bases from V and 8 bases from J, with 15 bases between. The CDR3 sequence is CASSLGPGLADEQFF. CDR3 DNA sequence: TGCGCCAGCAGCTTGGGTCCAGGTTTGGCCGATGAGCAGTTCTTC.